The clone carrying this T cell receptor beta chain was seen a handful of times. This record comes from a study of long-term antiretroviral therapy in people with HIV. This CDR3 has 13 residues. Germline lookup yields CDR1 MNHNY and CDR2 SVGAGI (reference sequence). The V end was cut by 6 bases, the J end by 6 bases, with 12 bases between. immunoSEQ v3.0 was run at survey level. Using immunoSEQ multiplex PCR, the repertoire was profiled, and TCRdb retains in-frame clones only, with some absent. The table records about 36,000 clones, about 80% of them present only once. The chain couples TRBV6-6 to TRBJ1-5; possibly TRBD1 for D (5 bases). This clonotype was sampled from a man aged 25 to 40 with HIV. This sample comprised unsorted PBMCs, obtained 3.4 years after starting antiretroviral therapy. CDR3: CASRVGAGQPQHF. The CDR3 nucleotides read TGTGCCAGCAGGGTAGGGGCCGGTCAGCCCCAGCATTTT.